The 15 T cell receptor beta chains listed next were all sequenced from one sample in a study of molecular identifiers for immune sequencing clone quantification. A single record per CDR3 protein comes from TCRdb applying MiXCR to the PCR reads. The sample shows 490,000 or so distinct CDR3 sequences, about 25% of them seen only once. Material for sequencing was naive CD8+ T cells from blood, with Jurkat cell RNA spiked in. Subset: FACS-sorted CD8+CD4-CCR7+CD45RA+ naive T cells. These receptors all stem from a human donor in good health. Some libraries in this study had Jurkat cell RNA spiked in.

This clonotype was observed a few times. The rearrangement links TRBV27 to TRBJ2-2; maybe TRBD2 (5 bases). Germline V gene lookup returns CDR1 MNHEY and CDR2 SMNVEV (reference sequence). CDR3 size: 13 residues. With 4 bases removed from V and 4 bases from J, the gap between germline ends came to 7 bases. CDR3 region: CASSSTITGELFF. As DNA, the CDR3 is TGTGCCAGCAGTTCGACTATCACCGGGGAGCTGTTTTTT.

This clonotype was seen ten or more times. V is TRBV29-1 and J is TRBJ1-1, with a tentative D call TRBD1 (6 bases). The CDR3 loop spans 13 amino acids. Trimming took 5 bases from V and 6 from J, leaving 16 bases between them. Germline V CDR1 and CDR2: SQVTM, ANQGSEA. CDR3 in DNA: TGCAGCGTTCCGACGCAACAGGGATCTGAAGCTTTCTTT. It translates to CSVPTQQGSEAFF. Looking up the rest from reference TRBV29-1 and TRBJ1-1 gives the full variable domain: SAVISQKPSRDICQRGTSLTIQCQVDSQVTMMFWYRQQPGQSLTLIATANQGSEATYESGFVIDKFPISRPNLTFSTLTVSNMSPEDSSIYLCSVPTQQGSEAFFGQGTRLTVV.

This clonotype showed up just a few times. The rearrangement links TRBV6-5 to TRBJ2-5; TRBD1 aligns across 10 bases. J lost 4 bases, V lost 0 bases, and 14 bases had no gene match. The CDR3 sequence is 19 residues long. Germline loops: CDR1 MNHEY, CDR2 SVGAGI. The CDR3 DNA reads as TGTGCCAGCAGTTACTCGCTGACCGGGACAGGGGCGATAGTAGAGACCCAGTACTTC. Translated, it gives CASSYSLTGTGAIVETQYF.

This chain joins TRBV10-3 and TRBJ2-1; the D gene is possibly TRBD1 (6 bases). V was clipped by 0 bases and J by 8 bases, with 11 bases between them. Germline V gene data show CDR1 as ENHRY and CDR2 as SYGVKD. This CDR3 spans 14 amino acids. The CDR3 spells CAISESQGWDEQFF. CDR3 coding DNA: TGTGCCATCAGTGAGTCTCAGGGGTGGGATGAGCAGTTCTTC.

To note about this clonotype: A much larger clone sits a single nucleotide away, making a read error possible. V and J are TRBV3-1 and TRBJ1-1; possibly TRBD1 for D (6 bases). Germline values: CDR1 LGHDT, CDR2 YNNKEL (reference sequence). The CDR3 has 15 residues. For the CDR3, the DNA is TGTGCCAGCAGCCAAGATCTTTACAGGGCGACTGAAGCTTACTTT. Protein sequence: CASSQDLYRATEAYF.

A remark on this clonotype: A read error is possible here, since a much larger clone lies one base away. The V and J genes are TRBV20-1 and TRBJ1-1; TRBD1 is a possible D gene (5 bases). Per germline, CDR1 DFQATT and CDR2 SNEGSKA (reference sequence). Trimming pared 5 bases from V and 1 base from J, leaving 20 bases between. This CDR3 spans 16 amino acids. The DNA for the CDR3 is TGCAGTGCTGGAGTGGGGGGTGAGGGCAAGAACACTGAAGCTTTCTTT. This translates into CSAGVGGEGKNTEAFF.

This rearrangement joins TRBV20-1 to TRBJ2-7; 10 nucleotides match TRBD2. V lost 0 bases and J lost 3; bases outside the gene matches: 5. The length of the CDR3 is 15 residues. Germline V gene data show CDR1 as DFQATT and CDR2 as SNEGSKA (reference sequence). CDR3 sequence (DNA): TGCAGTGCTAGAGATGCGGGACTAGCGAACTACGAGCAGTACTTC. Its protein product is CSARDAGLANYEQYF.

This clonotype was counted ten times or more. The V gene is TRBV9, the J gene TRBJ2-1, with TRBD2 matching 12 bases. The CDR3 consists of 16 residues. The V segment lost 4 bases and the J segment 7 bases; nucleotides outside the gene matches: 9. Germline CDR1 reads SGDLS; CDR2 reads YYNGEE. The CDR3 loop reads CASSPRTSGDSNEQFF. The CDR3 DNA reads TGTGCCAGCAGCCCACGGACTAGCGGGGATTCAAATGAGCAGTTCTTC. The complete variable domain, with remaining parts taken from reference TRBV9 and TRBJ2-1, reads DSGVTQTPKHLITATGQRVTLRCSPRSGDLSVYWYQQSLDQGLQFLIQYYNGEERAKGNILERFSAQQFPDLHSELNLSSLELGDSALYFCASSPRTSGDSNEQFFGPGTRLTVL.

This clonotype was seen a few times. This chain's CDR3 is CASRVGLAGHTGELFF. CDR3 nucleotide sequence: TGTGCCAGCAGGGTGGGACTAGCGGGACACACCGGGGAGCTGTTTTTT. This chain joins TRBV6-2 or TRBV6-3 and TRBJ2-2; 13 nucleotides match TRBD2. The CDR3 contains 16 residues. CDR1 and CDR2 from the germline V gene are MNHEY and SVGEGT. After removal of 6 bases from V and 3 bases from J, the junction contained 4 bases not matched to a gene.

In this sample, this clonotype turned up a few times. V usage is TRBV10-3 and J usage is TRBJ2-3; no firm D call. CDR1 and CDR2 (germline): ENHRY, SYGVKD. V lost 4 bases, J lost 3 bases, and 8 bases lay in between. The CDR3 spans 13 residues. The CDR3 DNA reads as TGTGCCATCAGTGGTGGGCTAACAGATACGCAGTATTTT. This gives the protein CAISGGLTDTQYF.

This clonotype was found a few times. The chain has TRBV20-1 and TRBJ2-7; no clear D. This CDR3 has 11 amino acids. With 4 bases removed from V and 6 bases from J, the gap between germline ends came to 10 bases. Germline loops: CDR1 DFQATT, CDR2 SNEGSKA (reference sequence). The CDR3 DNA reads TGCAGTGCTAAAAGGGTGAGCGAGCAGTACTTC. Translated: CSAKRVSEQYF.

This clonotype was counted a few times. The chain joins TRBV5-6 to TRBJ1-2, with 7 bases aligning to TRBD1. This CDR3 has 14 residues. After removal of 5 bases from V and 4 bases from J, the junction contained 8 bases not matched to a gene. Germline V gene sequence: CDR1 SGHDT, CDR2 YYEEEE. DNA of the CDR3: TGTGCCAGCAGTTTTGACAGGGTCAGCTATGGCTACACCTTC. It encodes CASSFDRVSYGYTF.

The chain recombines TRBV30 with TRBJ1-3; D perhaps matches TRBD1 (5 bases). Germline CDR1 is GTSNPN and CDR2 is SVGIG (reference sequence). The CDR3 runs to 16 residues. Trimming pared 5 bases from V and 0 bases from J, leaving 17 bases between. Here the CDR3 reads CAWGLGANPSGNTIYF. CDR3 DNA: TGTGCCTGGGGCCTCGGGGCCAACCCCTCTGGAAACACCATATATTTT.

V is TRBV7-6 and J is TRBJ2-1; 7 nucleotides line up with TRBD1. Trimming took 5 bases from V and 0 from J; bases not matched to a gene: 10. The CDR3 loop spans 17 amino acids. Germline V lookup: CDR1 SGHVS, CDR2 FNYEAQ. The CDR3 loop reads CASSPTTGASSYNEQFF. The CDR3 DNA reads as TGTGCCAGCAGCCCGACTACAGGGGCTAGCTCCTACAATGAGCAGTTCTTC.

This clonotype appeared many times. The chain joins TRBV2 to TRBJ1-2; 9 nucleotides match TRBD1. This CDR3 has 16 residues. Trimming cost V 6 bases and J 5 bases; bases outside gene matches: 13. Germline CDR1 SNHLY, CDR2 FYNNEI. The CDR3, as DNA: TGTGCCAGCAGCGAAAACCCGACAGGGGGTTATTATGGCTACACCTTC. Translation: CASSENPTGGYYGYTF.